A selection of T cell receptor beta chains follows, all from one sample in a study of post-analysis software for immune sequencing data. TCRdb itself ran the PCR reads through MiXCR, one entry per CDR3 protein. The data contain hundreds of thousands of distinct CDR3 sequences, roughly 38% of them singletons. The sample comprised blood. The receptors were gathered from a girl aged 2-10 years with multiple sclerosis. CDR3s include the opening cysteine and the closing phenylalanine or tryptophan. D genes are given only for firm matches. Part of the rows lack a size; the others show once, few, many or a class for expanded clones.

13	TRBD1	once	TRBV12-3/TRBV12-4	TRBJ1-2	CASSTQGSYGYTF	TGTGCCAGCAGTACACAGGGGAGCTATGGCTACACCTTC
16	-	-	TRBV18	TRBJ2-4	CASSDSQHRAKNIQYF	TGTGCCAGCTCCGACTCCCAACACCGCGCCAAAAACATTCAGTACTTC
18	TRBD2	-	TRBV29-1	TRBJ2-1	CSVECVGQAGGRGSEQFF	TGCAGCGTTGAATGCGTAGGTCAAGCGGGAGGGAGGGGCAGTGAGCAGTTCTTC
14	-	-	TRBV29-1	TRBJ2-1	CSVDFAGSSYEQFF	TGCAGCGTTGACTTCGCCGGGAGTAGCTATGAGCAGTTCTTC
18	-	few	TRBV10-2	TRBJ2-5	CASSGTRGPSGLKETQYF	TGCGCCAGCTCCGGGACCAGGGGGCCTAGCGGGCTAAAAGAGACCCAGTACTTC
14	-	few	TRBV2	TRBJ2-1	CASVQGLDYNEQFF	TGTGCCAGCGTCCAGGGGCTCGACTACAATGAGCAGTTCTTC
16	TRBD2	few	TRBV28	TRBJ2-3	CASSFTSGGPPDTQYF	TGTGCCAGCAGTTTTACTAGCGGGGGACCCCCAGATACGCAGTATTTT
17	-	-	TRBV18	TRBJ1-2	CASSPLGRQTTNYGYTF	TGTGCCAGCTCACCACTGGGCAGACAGACTACTAACTATGGCTACACCTTC
16	-	few	TRBV3-1	TRBJ2-5	CASSRRGSGVQETQYF	TGTGCCAGCAGCCGTCGTGGTAGCGGAGTTCAAGAGACCCAGTACTTC
15	-	few	TRBV7-2	TRBJ1-4	CASSLTAGAYEKLFF	TGTGCCAGCAGCTTAACTGCAGGGGCTTATGAAAAACTGTTTTTT
17	-	-	TRBV25-1	TRBJ2-2	CASSGISESANTGELFF	TGTGCCAGCAGTGGAATCAGTGAGAGCGCGAACACCGGGGAGCTGTTTTTT
18	TRBD2	once	TRBV9	TRBJ2-5	CASSWDTIGAGGLETQYF	TGTGCCAGCAGCTGGGATACTATCGGAGCGGGAGGTCTGGAGACCCAGTACTTC
15	-	-	TRBV5-6	TRBJ1-2	CASSPLGQGADGYTF	TGTGCCAGCAGCCCCCTGGGGCAGGGAGCGGATGGCTACACCTTC
14	-	-	TRBV12-3/TRBV12-4	TRBJ2-1	CASSDGPNYNEQFF	TGTGCCAGCAGCGACGGACCTAATTACAATGAGCAGTTCTTC
15	-	-	TRBV11-2	TRBJ2-1	CASSLSSGRMNEQFF	TGTGCCAGCAGCTTATCGTCCGGGAGAATGAATGAGCAGTTCTTC
15	-	-	TRBV10-3	TRBJ1-1	CAITAGGVANTEAFF	TGTGCCATCACTGCGGGAGGGGTTGCGAACACTGAAGCTTTCTTT
15	TRBD1	few	TRBV4-3	TRBJ2-7	CASSQDTTGVYEQYF	TGCGCCAGCAGCCAAGACACCACAGGGGTCTACGAGCAGTACTTC
10	-	-	TRBV29-1	TRBJ2-1	CSVGSHEQFF	TGCAGCGTTGGATCCCATGAGCAGTTCTTC
12	TRBD1	few	TRBV20-1	TRBJ2-5	CSAANRGETQYF	TGCAGTGCCGCGAACAGGGGGGAGACCCAGTACTTC
13	TRBD2	-	TRBV10-3	TRBJ2-3	CARERENPDTQYF	TGTGCCAGGGAGCGGGAGAATCCAGATACGCAGTATTTT
15	TRBD2	once	TRBV7-3	TRBJ2-1	CASSWGLAGDNEQFF	TGTGCCAGCAGCTGGGGACTAGCGGGAGACAATGAGCAGTTCTTC